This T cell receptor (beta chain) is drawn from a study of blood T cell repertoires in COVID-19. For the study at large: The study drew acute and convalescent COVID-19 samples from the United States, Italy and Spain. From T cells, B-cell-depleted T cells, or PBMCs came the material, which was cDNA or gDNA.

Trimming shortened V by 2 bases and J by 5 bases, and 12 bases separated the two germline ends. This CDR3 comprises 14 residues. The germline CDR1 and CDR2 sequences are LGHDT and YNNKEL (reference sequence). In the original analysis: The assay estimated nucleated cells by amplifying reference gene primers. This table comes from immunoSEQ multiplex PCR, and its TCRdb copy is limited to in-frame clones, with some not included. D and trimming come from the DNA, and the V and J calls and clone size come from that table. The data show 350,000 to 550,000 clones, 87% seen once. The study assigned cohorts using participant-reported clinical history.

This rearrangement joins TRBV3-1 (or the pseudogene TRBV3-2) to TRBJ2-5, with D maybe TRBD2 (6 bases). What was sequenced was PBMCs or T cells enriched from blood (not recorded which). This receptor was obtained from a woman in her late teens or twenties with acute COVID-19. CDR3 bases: TGTGCCAGCAGCCAATTCCGGGGGACGGAGACCCAGTACTTC. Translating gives CASSQFRGTETQYF.